A selection of T cell receptor beta chains follows, all from one sample in a study of tumor-infiltrating lymphocytes in primary liver carcinoma. TCRdb reprocessed the multiplex PCR reads with MiXCR, giving one entry per CDR3 protein. The data contain approximately 190,000 distinct CDR3 sequences, 70% to 90% of them seen just once; the ten biggest clones take up roughly 18%. Sequencing was done on a sample of tumor tissue from primary liver carcinoma. Every receptor here comes from a man in his forties or fifties with primary liver carcinoma and hepatitis B virus infection. CDR3s include the opening cysteine and the closing phenylalanine or tryptophan. Fields, in order: D gene, V gene, clone size, J gene, CDR3 DNA, CDR3 protein. The D gene is left open where the match is weak. A clone size is listed for some rows: how often the clone was seen (once, few, many), or a class if it is expanded.

-	TRBV6-5	-	TRBJ2-5	TGTGCCTGCAGACGAATGAGAGGGAGAGAGACCCAGTACTTC	CACRRMRGRETQYF
-	TRBV6-2/TRBV6-3	-	TRBJ2-7	TGTGGCAGCAGTTACGAGGTGCCCTACGTGCAGTACTTC	CGSSYEVPYVQYF
TRBD2	TRBV6-1	-	TRBJ2-7	TGTGCCAGCACCCTATGGTCGCAGATAGGGGACTACTACGAGCAGTACTTC	CASTLWSQIGDYYEQYF
TRBD2	TRBV4-2	once	TRBJ2-1	TGTGCCAGCAGCCAAGGAGGCGGGAGATGCAATGAGCAGTTCTTC	CASSQGGGRCNEQFF
TRBD2	TRBV6-1	once	TRBJ2-1	TGTGCCAACAGTGAAGGGACTAGCGGGAACAATGAGCAGTTCTTC	CANSEGTSGNNEQFF
-	TRBV28	once	TRBJ1-1	TGTGCCAGCAGGGGGGAATCGCCCACTGAAGCTTTCTTT	CASRGESPTEAFF
TRBD2	TRBV11-3	-	TRBJ2-5	TGTGACAGCAGCATAGGGACTAGCGGGGGCGGGGAGACCCAGTACTTC	CDSSIGTSGGGETQYF
-	TRBV7-2	-	TRBJ2-1	TGTGCCAACAGCTGGGGGGTGGACAACCCCTACAATGAGCAGTTCTTC	CANSWGVDNPYNEQFF
-	TRBV4-1	few	TRBJ2-1	TGCGCCATCAGTCAAGCGGGTTTAGTAAGTGAGCAGTTCTTC	CAISQAGLVSEQFF
-	TRBV28	once	TRBJ2-3	TGTGCCAGCTGGGCTGGACGGGGCACAGATACGCAGTATTTT	CASWAGRGTDTQYF
TRBD2	TRBV19	-	TRBJ2-2	TGTGCCAGTAGTCTTAGCGGGGCGAACACCGGGGAGCTGTTTTTT	CASSLSGANTGELFF
-	TRBV5-1	-	TRBJ2-3	TGTGCCAGCAGCTTTAATGACAGTCCGGATGCGCAGTATTTT	CASSFNDSPDAQYF
-	TRBV14	-	TRBJ2-6	TGTGCCAGCAGGCCCACCCAGAAGGGGCACGCCAACGTCCTGACTTTC	CASRPTQKGHANVLTF
-	TRBV4-3	-	TRBJ2-1	TGTGCCAGCAGCCGCTTCTCCGGGGCAGTGATGCAAGGGCAGTTCTTC	CASSRFSGAVMQGQFF
-	TRBV5-1	-	TRBJ2-7	TGCGCCAGCAGTTTGAGACGGGGACTGTACGAGCAGTACTTC	CASSLRRGLYEQYF
TRBD1	TRBV5-1	-	TRBJ1-1	TGCGCCAGCAGCTTGCCCAGGACAGGGGACACTGAAGCTTTCTTT	CASSLPRTGDTEAFF
-	TRBV5-6	-	TRBJ1-3	TGTGCCAGCAGCCAGTACAGCTCTGGAAACACCATATATTTT	CASSQYSSGNTIYF
-	TRBV29-1	-	TRBJ2-1	TGCAGCGGAACGCGGACATTGGACTACAATGATCAGTTCTTC	CSGTRTLDYNDQFF
-	TRBV29-1	-	TRBJ1-1	TGCAGCGTTGAACCCGGGTGGGCCATGGACACTGAAGCTTTCTTT	CSVEPGWAMDTEAFF
-	TRBV29-1	-	TRBJ1-5	TGCAGCGCTACACAGGGTAATAGCAATCAGCCCCAGGATTTT	CSATQGNSNQPQDF
TRBD1	TRBV14	-	TRBJ2-1	TGTGCCAGCAGCCAAGAGGGTCAAGGGACAGGGTACAATGAGCAGCTTTTC	CASSQEGQGTGYNEQLF
-	TRBV29-1	-	TRBJ2-2	TGCAGCGTTGTTCTAGTGGGCGCCTTCATCGGGAAGCTGTTTTTT	CSVVLVGAFIGKLFF
TRBD2	TRBV4-3	-	TRBJ2-3	TGCGCCAGCAGCCAGTGGAGTAGCGGGACCACAGATACGCAGTATTTT	CASSQWSSGTTDTQYF
-	TRBV11-2	-	TRBJ2-3	TGTGCCAGTAGCAGAAGAAGTACATGGAACACAGTTACTCAATATTTT	CASSRRSTWNTVTQYF
-	TRBV7-9	many	TRBJ2-5	TGTGCCAGCAGCAATACCTGGGCAGGGGTGAAGGAGACCCAGTACTTC	CASSNTWAGVKETQYF
TRBD1	TRBV6-6	-	TRBJ2-2	TGTACCAGCAGTTACTCGGGACAGGGGACGGGGACCGGGGAGCTGTTTTTT	CTSSYSGQGTGTGELFF
-	TRBV5-1	-	TRBJ1-1	TGCGCCAGCAGTCCCGGGACAAGGAACACTGAAGCTTTCTTT	CASSPGTRNTEAFF
TRBD1	TRBV7-8	-	TRBJ2-7	TGTGCCTGCAGCTCTTATGACAGGGGGCCCTACGAGCAGTATTTC	CACSSYDRGPYEQYF
-	TRBV4-2	once	TRBJ2-1	TGTGCCAGCAGCCAACTAGTGGGATACAATGAGCAGCTCTTC	CASSQLVGYNEQLF
-	TRBV5-6	-	TRBJ2-3	TGTGCCAGCACCTTGTCCGGTAACACAGTTACGCAGTATTTT	CASTLSGNTVTQYF
TRBD2	TRBV29-1	-	TRBJ2-3	TGCAACGTCTCCGGGACTAGCGGTCGGGGAGATACACAGTATTTT	CNVSGTSGRGDTQYF
-	TRBV5-4	once	TRBJ1-1	TGTGCCAGTAGCTTGGAAGGGAACACTGAAGCTTTCTTT	CASSLEGNTEAFF
TRBD2	TRBV11-2	once	TRBJ2-1	TGTGCCAGCAACTTTAGCGGGCCACTCGAGAATGTGCAGTTCTTC	CASNFSGPLENVQFF
-	TRBV29-1	-	TRBJ1-5	TGCAGTATTGGCGGGGCCGGGCAGCCCCAGCATTTT	CSIGGAGQPQHF
-	TRBV12-3/TRBV12-4	-	TRBJ1-2	TGTGTCAGCAGTTTAGCAGGGATCGGTTACACCTTC	CVSSLAGIGYTF
TRBD1	TRBV6-1	-	TRBJ2-4	TGTGCCAGCAGTACCACAGGGGGGCTCGGCAAAAACATTCAGTATTTC	CASSTTGGLGKNIQYF
-	TRBV5-4	-	TRBJ2-3	TGTGCCAACAGCTTGAAGAGCACAGATACGCAGTATTTT	CANSLKSTDTQYF
-	TRBV11-1	-	TRBJ1-2	TGTGTCAGCAGCTTGCGGAACCAAGGGCTGTATGGCTATACCTTC	CVSSLRNQGLYGYTF
-	TRBV4-1	once	TRBJ2-1	TGCGCCAGCAGAAGGGAGAAATCAGGACAGCTTAATAGCGTGCAGTTCTTC	CASRREKSGQLNSVQFF
-	TRBV6-2/TRBV6-3	-	TRBJ2-3	TGTGCCAGCAGTTTGGACCCTGAAGGCGCAGATACGCAGTATTTT	CASSLDPEGADTQYF
TRBD2	TRBV4-1	-	TRBJ2-1	TGCCCCAGCAGCCAACTTGGGACTAGCAAGTACAATGAGCAGTTCTTC	CPSSQLGTSKYNEQFF
TRBD2	TRBV6-5	-	TRBJ2-1	TGTGCCAGCAGTCCCGCTCGGGAGGTTAGCTCCTACAAAGAGCAGTTCTTC	CASSPAREVSSYKEQFF
-	TRBV4-2	once	TRBJ2-3	TGTGCCAGTAGCCTAACCCGGACACCGACAGATACGCAGTATTTT	CASSLTRTPTDTQYF
-	TRBV5-1	many	TRBJ2-2	TGCGCCAGCAGCATCACCGGGGAGCTGTTTTTT	CASSITGELFF
TRBD2	TRBV12-3/TRBV12-4	-	TRBJ2-5	TGTGCCAGCAGTTTATACACGGGACTAGCGGGGGGCGAGACCCAGTATTTC	CASSLYTGLAGGETQYF
-	TRBV6-6	-	TRBJ1-1	TGTGCCAGCAGTTACATAGGGTGCACTGAAGCTTTCTTT	CASSYIGCTEAFF